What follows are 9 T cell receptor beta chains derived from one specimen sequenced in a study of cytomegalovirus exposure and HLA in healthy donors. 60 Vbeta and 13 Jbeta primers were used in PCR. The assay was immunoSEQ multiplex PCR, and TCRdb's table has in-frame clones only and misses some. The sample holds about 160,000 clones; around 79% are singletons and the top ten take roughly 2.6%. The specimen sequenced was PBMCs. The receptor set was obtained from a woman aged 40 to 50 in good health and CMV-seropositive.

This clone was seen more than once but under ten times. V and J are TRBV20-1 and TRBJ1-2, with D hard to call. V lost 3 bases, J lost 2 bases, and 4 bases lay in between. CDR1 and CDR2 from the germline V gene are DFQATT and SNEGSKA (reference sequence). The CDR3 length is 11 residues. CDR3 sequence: CSASENYGYTF. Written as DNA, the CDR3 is TGCAGTGCTAGTGAGAACTATGGCTACACCTTC.

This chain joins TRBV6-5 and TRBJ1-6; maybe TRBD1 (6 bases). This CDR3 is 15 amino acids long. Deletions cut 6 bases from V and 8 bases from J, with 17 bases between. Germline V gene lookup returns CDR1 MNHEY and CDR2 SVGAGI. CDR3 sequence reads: CASRPLQGSDSPLHF. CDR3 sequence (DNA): TGTGCCAGCAGACCCCTTCAGGGGTCGGATTCACCCCTCCACTTT.

The CDR3, as DNA: TGTGCCATCAGTGAGTCCCAGGCCCAAGAGACCCAGTACTTC. It encodes CAISESQAQETQYF. The chain links TRBV10-3 to TRBJ2-5, with no clear D. The length of the CDR3 is 14 residues. With 0 bases removed from V and 1 base from J, the gap between germline ends came to 6 bases. The V gene's germline CDR1 is ENHRY and CDR2 SYGVKD.

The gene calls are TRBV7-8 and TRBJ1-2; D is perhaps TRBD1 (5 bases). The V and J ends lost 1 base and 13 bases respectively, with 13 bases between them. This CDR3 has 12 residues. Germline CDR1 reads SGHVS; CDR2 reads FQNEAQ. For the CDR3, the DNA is TGTGCCAGCAGCTTAGATAAGGGCAGGGCCACCTTC. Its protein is CASSLDKGRATF.

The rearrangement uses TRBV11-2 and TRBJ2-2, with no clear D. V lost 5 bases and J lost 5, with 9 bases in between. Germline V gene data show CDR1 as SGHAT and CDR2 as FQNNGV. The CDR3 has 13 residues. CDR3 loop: CASSPLLTGELFF. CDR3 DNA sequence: TGTGCCAGCAGCCCTCTTTTAACCGGGGAGCTGTTTTTT.

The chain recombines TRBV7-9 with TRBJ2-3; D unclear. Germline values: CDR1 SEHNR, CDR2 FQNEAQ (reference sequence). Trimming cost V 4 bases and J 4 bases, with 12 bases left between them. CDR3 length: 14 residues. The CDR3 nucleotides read TGTGCCAGCAGCTCGCTAATCGAGTCAGATACGCAGTATTTT. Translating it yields CASSSLIESDTQYF.

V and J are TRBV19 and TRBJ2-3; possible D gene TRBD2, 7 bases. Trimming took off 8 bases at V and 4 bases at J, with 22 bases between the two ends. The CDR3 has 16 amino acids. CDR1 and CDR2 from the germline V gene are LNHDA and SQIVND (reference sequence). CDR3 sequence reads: CASGGAGVSIADTQYF. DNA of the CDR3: TGTGCCAGTGGGGGGGCGGGGGTTAGTATAGCAGATACGCAGTATTTT. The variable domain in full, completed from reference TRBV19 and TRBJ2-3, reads DGGITQSPKYLFRKEGQNVTLSCEQNLNHDAMYWYRQDPGQGLRLIYYSQIVNDFQKGDIAEGYSVSREKKESFPLTVTSAQKNPTAFYLCASGGAGVSIADTQYFGPGTRLTVL.

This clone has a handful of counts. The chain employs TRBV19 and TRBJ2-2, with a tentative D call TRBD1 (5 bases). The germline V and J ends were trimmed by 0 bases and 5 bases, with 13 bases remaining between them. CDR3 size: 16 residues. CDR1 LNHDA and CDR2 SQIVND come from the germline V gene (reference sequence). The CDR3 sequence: CASSIDLREETGELFF. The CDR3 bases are TGTGCCAGTAGTATAGATCTCAGGGAAGAAACCGGGGAGCTGTTTTTT.

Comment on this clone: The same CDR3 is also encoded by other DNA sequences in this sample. DNA for the CDR3: TGTGCCAGCAGTTTTTCGGGGTTCGCTGAAGCTTTCTTT. This gives the protein CASSFSGFAEAFF. The chain links TRBV5-6 to TRBJ1-1; D unresolved. V was pared by 5 bases and J by 6 bases, with 14 bases between. Germline V gene sequence: CDR1 SGHDT, CDR2 YYEEEE. This CDR3 contains 13 residues.